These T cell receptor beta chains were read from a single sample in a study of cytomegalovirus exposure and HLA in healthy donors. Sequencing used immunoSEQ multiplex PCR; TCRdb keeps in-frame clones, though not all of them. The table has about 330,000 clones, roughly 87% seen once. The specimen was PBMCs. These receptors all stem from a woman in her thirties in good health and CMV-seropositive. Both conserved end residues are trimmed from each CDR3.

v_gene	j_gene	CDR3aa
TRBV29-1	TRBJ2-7	SGRLDPSYEQY
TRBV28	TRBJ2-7	ASGTTRYEQY
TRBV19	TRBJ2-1	ASSGDRGDNEQF
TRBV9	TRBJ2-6	ASSVGGANVLT
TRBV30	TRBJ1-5	AWSGKLDQPQH
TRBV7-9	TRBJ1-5	ASSLLGWDQPQH
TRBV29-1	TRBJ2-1	SVEDGVAGGVINEQF
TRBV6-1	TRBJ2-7	ASTRRDEQY
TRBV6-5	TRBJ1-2	ASSKQQGNGYT
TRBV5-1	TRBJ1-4	ASSLSAGTGLGEKLF
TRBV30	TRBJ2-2	AWSVGTGMPGELF
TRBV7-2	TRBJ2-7	ASSHSGGSSYEQY
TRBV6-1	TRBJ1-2	ASSSRAATNGYT
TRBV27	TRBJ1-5	ASSFRGNQPQH
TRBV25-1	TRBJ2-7	ASSETLGLPYEQY
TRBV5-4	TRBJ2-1	ASSIGFTPYNEQF
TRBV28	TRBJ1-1	ASSFRNVNTEAF
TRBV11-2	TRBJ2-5	ASSSPSSGHQETQY
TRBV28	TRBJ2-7	ASSFYNLGQGEQY
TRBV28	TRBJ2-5	ASSLVGGLRETQY
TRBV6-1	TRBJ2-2	ASSEKVAGELF
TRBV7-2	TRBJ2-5	ASSLVWGYQETQY
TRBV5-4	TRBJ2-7	ASSYGTSGAYEQY
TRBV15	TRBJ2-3	ATSRLAGQGTDTQY
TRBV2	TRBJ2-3	ASTVGDRRADTQY
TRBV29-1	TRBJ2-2	SVEGSGSSTGELF